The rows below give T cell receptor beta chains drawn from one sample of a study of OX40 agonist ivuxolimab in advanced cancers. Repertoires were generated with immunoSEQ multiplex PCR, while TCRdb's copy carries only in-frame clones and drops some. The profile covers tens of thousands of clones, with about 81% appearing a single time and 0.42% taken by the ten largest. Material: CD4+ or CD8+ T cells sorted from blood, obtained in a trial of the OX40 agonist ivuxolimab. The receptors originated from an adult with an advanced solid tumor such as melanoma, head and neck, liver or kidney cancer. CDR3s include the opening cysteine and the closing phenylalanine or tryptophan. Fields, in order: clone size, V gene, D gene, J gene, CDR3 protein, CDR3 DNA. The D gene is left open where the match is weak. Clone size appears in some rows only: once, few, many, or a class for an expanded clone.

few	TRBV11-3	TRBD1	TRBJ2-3	CASSPGQGGDTQYF	TGTGCCAGCAGCCCCGGACAGGGGGGAGATACGCAGTATTTT
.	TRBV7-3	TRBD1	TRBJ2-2	CASSLYNTGTAANTGELFF	TGTGCCAGCAGCTTATACAATACCGGGACAGCGGCGAACACCGGGGAGCTGTTTTTT
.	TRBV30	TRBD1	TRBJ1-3	CAWTGTASGNTIYF	TGTGCCTGGACCGGGACAGCCTCTGGAAACACCATATATTTT
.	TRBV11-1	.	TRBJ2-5	CTSSGGDRERLLQETQYF	TGTACCAGCAGCGGCGGGGATCGGGAAAGGCTCTTACAAGAGACCCAGTACTTC
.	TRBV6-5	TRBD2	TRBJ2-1	CASSPRGGLYNEQFF	TGTGCCAGCAGCCCACGGGGGGGCCTCTACAATGAGCAGTTCTTC
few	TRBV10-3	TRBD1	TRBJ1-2	CAISAQTGNYGYTF	TGTGCCATCAGTGCCCAGACAGGGAACTATGGCTACACCTTC
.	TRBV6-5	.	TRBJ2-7	CASSYSIMPEYEQYF	TGTGCCAGCAGTTACTCGATTATGCCGGAATACGAGCAGTACTTC
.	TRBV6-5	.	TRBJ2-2	CASSPYTFTGELFF	TGTGCCAGCAGTCCTTATACTTTCACCGGGGAGCTGTTTTTT
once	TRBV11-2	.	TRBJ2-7	CASSLSPSPSYEQYF	TGTGCCAGCAGCTTAAGTCCTAGCCCGTCCTACGAGCAGTACTTC
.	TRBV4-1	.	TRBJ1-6	CASSPLGAPLRVHF	TGCGCCAGCAGCCCCTTAGGGGCCCCACTAAGGGTCCACTTT
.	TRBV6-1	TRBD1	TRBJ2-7	CASSPLTGWTYEQYF	TGTGCCAGCAGCCCGTTGACAGGGTGGACCTACGAGCAGTACTTC
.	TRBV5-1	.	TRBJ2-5	CASSLGDGQRQTQYF	TGCGCCAGCAGCTTAGGGGACGGACAGCGTCAGACCCAGTACTTC
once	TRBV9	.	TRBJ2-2	CASSVGTRGTGELFF	TGTGCCAGCAGCGTAGGAACCCGAGGGACCGGGGAGCTGTTTTTT
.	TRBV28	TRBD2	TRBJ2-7	CASSRGTSGAYEQYF	TGTGCCAGCAGCCGTGGGACTAGCGGGGCCTACGAGCAGTACTTC
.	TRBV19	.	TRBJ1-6	CASRPGRSYNSPLHF	TGTGCCAGTCGCCCAGGGCGCTCCTATAATTCACCCCTCCACTTT
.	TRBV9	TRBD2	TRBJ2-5	CASSRLAGGRETQYF	TGTGCCAGCAGCAGACTAGCGGGAGGGCGGGAGACCCAGTACTTC